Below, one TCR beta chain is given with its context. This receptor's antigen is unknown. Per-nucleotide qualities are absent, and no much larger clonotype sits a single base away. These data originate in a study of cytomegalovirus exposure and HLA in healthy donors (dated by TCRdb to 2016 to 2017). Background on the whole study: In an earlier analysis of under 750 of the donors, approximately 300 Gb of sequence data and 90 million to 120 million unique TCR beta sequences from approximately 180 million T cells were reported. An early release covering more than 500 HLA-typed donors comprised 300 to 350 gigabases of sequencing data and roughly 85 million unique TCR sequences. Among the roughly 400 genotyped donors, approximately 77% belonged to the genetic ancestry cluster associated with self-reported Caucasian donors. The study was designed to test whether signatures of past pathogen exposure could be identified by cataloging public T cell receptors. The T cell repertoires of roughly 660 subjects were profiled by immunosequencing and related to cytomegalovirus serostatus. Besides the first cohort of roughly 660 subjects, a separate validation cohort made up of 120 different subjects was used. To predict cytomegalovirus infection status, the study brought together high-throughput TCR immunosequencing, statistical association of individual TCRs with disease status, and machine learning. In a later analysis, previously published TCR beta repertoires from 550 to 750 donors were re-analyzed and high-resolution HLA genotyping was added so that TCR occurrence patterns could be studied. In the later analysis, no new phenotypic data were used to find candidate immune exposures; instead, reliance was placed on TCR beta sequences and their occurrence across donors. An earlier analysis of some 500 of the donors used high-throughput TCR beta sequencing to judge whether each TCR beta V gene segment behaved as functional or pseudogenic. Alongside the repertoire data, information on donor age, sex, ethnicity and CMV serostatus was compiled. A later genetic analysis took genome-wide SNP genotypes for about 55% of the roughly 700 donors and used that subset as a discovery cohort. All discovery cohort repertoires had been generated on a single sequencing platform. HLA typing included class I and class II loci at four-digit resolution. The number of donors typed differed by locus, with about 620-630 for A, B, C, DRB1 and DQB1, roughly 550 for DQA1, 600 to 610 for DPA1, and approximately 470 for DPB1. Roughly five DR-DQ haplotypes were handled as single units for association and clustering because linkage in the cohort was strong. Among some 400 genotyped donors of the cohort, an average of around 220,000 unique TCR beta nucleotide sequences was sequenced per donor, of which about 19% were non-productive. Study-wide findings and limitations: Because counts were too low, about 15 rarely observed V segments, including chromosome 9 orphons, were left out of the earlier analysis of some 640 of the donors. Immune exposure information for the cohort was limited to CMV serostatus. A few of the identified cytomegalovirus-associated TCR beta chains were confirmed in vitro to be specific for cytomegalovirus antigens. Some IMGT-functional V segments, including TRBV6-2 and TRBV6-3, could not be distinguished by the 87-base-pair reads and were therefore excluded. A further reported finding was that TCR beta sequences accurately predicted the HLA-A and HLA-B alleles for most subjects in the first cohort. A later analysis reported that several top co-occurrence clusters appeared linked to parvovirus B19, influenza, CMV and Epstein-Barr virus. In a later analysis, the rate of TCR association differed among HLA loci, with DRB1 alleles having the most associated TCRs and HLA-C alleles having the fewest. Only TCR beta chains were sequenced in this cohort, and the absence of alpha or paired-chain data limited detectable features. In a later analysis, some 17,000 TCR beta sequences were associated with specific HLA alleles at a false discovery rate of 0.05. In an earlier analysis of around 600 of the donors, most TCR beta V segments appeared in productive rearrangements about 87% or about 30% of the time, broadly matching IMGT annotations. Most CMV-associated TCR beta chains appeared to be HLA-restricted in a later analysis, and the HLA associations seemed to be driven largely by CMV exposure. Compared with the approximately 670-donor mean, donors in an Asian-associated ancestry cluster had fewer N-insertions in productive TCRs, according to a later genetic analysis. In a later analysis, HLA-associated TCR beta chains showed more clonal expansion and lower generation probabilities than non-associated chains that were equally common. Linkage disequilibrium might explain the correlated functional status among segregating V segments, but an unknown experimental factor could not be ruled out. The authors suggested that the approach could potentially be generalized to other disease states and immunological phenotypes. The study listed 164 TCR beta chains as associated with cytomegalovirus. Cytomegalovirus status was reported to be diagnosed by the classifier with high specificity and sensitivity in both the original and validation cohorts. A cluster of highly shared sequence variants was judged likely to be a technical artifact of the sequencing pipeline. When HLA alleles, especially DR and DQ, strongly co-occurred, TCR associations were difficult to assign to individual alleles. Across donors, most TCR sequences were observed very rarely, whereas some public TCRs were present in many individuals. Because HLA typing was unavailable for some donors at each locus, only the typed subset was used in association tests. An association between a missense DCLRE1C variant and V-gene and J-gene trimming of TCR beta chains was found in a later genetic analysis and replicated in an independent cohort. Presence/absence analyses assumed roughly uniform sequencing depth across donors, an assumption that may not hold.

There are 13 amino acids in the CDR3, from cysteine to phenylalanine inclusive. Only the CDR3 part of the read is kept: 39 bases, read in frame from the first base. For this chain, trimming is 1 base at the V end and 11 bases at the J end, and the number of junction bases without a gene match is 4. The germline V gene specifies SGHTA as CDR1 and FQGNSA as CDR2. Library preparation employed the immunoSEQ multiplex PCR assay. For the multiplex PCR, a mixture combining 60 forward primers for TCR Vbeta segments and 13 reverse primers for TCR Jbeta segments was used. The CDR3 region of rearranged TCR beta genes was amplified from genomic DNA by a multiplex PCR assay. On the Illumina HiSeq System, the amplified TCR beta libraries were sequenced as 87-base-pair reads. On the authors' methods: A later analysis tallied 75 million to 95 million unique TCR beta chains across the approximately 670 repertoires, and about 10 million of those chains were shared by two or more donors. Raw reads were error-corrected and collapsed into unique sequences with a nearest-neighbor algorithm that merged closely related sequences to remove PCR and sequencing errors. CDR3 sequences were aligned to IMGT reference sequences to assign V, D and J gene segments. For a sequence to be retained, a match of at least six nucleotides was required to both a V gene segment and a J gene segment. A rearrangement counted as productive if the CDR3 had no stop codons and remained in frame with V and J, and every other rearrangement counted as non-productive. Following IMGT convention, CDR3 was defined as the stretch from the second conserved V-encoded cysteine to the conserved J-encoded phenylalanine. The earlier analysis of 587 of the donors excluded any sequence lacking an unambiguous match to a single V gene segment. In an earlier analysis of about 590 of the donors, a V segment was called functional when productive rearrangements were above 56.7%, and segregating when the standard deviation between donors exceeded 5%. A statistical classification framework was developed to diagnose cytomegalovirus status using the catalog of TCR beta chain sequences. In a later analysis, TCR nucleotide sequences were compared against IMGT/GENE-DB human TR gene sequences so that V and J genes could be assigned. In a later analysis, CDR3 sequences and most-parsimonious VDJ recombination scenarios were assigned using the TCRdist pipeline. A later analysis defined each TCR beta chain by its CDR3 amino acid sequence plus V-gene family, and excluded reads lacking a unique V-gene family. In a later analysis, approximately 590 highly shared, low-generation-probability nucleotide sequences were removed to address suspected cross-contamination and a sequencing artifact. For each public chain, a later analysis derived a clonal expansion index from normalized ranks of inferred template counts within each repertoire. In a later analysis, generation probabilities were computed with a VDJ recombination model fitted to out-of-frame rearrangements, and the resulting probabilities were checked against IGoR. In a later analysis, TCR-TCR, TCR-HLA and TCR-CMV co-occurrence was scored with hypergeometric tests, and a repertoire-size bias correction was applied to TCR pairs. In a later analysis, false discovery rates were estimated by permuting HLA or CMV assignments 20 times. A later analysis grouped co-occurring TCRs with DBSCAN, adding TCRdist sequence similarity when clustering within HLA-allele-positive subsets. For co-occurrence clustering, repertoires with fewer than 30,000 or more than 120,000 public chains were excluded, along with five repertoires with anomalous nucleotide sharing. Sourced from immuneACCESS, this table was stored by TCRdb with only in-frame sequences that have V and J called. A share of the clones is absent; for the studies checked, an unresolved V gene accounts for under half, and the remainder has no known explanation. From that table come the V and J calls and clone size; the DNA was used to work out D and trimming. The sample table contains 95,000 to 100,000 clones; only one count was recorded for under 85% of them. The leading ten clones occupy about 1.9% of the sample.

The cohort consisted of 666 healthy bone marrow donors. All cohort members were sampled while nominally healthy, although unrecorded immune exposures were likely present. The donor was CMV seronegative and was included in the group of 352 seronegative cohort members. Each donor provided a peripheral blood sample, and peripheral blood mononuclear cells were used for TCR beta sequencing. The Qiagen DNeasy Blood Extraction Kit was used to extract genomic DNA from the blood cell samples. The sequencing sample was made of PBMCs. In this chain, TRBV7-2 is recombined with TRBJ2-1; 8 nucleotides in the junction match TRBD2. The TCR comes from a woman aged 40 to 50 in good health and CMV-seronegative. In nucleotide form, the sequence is TGTGCCAGCAGCTTAGAAGGACTAGCCCAGCAGTTCTTC. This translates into CASSLEGLAQQFF.